The rows below give T cell receptor beta chains drawn from one sample of a study of blood T cell repertoires in COVID-19. Method: immunoSEQ multiplex PCR; TCRdb's copy keeps in-frame clones and lacks some. Of roughly 65,000 clones listed, about three quarters were seen once; the top ten hold roughly a quarter. The source material was peripheral blood. The receptors were sampled from a human donor in a cohort sampled during active COVID-19. Both conserved end residues are part of each CDR3. The D gene is left open where the match is weak. Size tells how often a clone was seen (once, few, many) or the class of an expanded clone, and some rows leave it out.

-	TRBV7-2	TRBJ2-3	-	TGTGCCAGCAGCTTAGAAGGTTGGTCCAAATGGGCCACAGATACGCAGTATTTT	CASSLEGWSKWATDTQYF
-	TRBV6-1	TRBJ1-1	TRBD1	TGTGCCAGCAGTGGACTTGGAAGGGGGCGCCTCCTGAACACTGAAGCTTTCTTT	CASSGLGRGRLLNTEAFF
-	TRBV18	TRBJ1-6	-	TGTGCCAGCTCACCAACGGGGGGCAAAAATTCACCCCTCCACTTT	CASSPTGGKNSPLHF
-	TRBV29-1	TRBJ1-1	-	TGCAGCGTTGATCGCACAGCCAATGAAGCTTTCTTT	CSVDRTANEAFF
-	TRBV28	TRBJ2-7	-	TGTGCCAGCAGTTCGGTCGTCAACTACGAGCAGTACTTC	CASSSVVNYEQYF
-	TRBV28	TRBJ1-2	-	TGTGCCAGCAGTCCCCCACTTGTTGGCTACACCTTC	CASSPPLVGYTF
-	TRBV7-6	TRBJ1-3	TRBD1	TGTGCCAGCAGCCACGACCGGGACAGGGTTCTTACCTCTGGAAACACCATATATTTT	CASSHDRDRVLTSGNTIYF
-	TRBV10-2	TRBJ2-2	TRBD2	TGCGCCACCCTTGGGCGGGGGGGCGGGGAGCTGTTTTTT	CATLGRGGGELFF
-	TRBV4-3	TRBJ1-2	-	TGCGCCAGCAGCCAAGATTACCCCAGGGGCGGCTATGGCTACACCTTC	CASSQDYPRGGYGYTF
-	TRBV11-2	TRBJ1-4	-	TGTGCCAGCAGCCTGAGTAGGGGTGTGGAAAAACTGTTTTTT	CASSLSRGVEKLFF
once	TRBV6-5	TRBJ1-2	-	TGTGCCAGCAGTAGAGGGATGAACTATGGCTACACCTTC	CASSRGMNYGYTF
-	TRBV15	TRBJ2-1	TRBD2	TGTGCCACCAGCAGGGACCCTGGACTAGCGGGGAGCCCGGAGCAGTTCTTC	CATSRDPGLAGSPEQFF
few	TRBV2	TRBJ1-5	-	TGTGCCAGCAGTGAGGGGCCGGATCAGCCCCAGCATTTT	CASSEGPDQPQHF
-	TRBV29-1	TRBJ1-5	-	TGCAGCGTTGGCGGCTACAATCAGCCCCAGCATTTT	CSVGGYNQPQHF
-	TRBV10-3	TRBJ2-7	-	TGTGCCATCAGTCTGACACCTCCTCCTGAGATCTACGAGCAGTACTTC	CAISLTPPPEIYEQYF
-	TRBV11-3	TRBJ2-5	TRBD1	TGTGCCAGCAGCTGGGACAGGGAAGGGACCCAGTACTTC	CASSWDREGTQYF
-	TRBV5-1	TRBJ2-7	-	TGCGCCAGCAGCTTGGCCAGGGGCTACGAGCAGTACTTC	CASSLARGYEQYF
-	TRBV9	TRBJ2-1	TRBD2	TGTGCCAGCAGCGTTTCTAGCGGGAGGGCCGGAGAGCAGTTCTTC	CASSVSSGRAGEQFF
once	TRBV2	TRBJ2-5	TRBD1	TGTGCCAGCAGTTCCTGGACAGGGGGAGAGACCCAGTACTTC	CASSSWTGGETQYF
-	TRBV28	TRBJ2-1	TRBD2	TGTGCCAGCAGCAGCGCATCGGTACTAGCGGGGCCCAATACCTACAATGAGCAGTTCTTC	CASSSASVLAGPNTYNEQFF
-	TRBV7-8	TRBJ1-5	-	TGTGCCAGCAGCTTAAGGGGGGGGCAGGGGCACAATCAGCCCCAGCATTTT	CASSLRGGQGHNQPQHF
-	TRBV1	TRBJ2-3	-	TGCACCAGCAGCCAAGAGAGAGCGCGGACGCAGTATTTT	CTSSQERARTQYF
-	TRBV7-2	TRBJ2-5	TRBD1	TGTGCCAGCAGCTTAGTGACAGGGGGAGCGGGTGAAAAGACCCAGTACTTC	CASSLVTGGAGEKTQYF
-	TRBV5-4	TRBJ1-6	TRBD1	TGTGCCAGCAGCCAAGCACAGGGGCCGGGGAATTCACCCCTCCACTTT	CASSQAQGPGNSPLHF
-	TRBV10-3	TRBJ2-7	-	TGTGCCGCCGCTAGATCCTACGAGCAGTACTTC	CAAARSYEQYF
medium-sized	TRBV7-2	TRBJ2-3	TRBD2	TGTGCCAGCAGCTTCTCGACTAGCACTAGCACAGATACGCAGTATTTT	CASSFSTSTSTDTQYF
-	TRBV28	TRBJ2-7	TRBD1	TGTGCCAGCAGTTTGCGCCCGCGGACAGGGGGACCCTACGAGCAGTACTTC	CASSLRPRTGGPYEQYF
few	TRBV5-1	TRBJ1-3	TRBD1	TGCGCCAGCAGCGATGACAGGGCTGGAAACACCATATATTTT	CASSDDRAGNTIYF
-	TRBV6-2/TRBV6-3	TRBJ1-5	-	TGTGCCAGCAGTTACCGGGGGAGAAGTCAGCCCCAGCATTTT	CASSYRGRSQPQHF
-	TRBV6-5	TRBJ2-2	TRBD1	TGTGCCAGCCGACAGGGGGAGGTCGGGGAGCTGTTTTTT	CASRQGEVGELFF
once	TRBV3-1/TRBV3-2	TRBJ2-5	-	TGTGCCAGCAGCCAAGCTCGAGAGACCCAGTACTTC	CASSQARETQYF
-	TRBV7-2	TRBJ1-3	-	TGTGCCAGCAGCTCCCCTCCAGGGCCCGGAAACACCATATATTTT	CASSSPPGPGNTIYF
-	TRBV6-5	TRBJ2-1	-	TGTGCCAGCAGGTGGTTGAGTTACAATGAGCAGTTCTTC	CASRWLSYNEQFF
-	TRBV10-3	TRBJ2-7	TRBD1	TGTGCCATCAGTACCTCCGGGACAGCCTCCTACGAGCAGTACTTC	CAISTSGTASYEQYF
-	TRBV10-3	TRBJ2-7	TRBD1	TGTGCCACGACTCCGACAGGGGTGGTCCACGAGCAGTACTTC	CATTPTGVVHEQYF
-	TRBV11-2	TRBJ2-7	-	TGTGCCAGCAGCTTTCGCGACAGTCTGGCCTACGAGCAGTACTTC	CASSFRDSLAYEQYF
once	TRBV10-3	TRBJ2-1	TRBD1	TGTGCCATCAGTACAGGGGGCCATGAGCAGTTCTTC	CAISTGGHEQFF
-	TRBV6-2/TRBV6-3	TRBJ2-6	-	TGTGCCAGCAGCCTACACGCCTCTGGGGCCAACGTCCTGACTTTC	CASSLHASGANVLTF
-	TRBV11-3	TRBJ2-6	TRBD2	TGTGCCAGCAGCCCTGGGCTAGCGGCCGAGTCTGGGGCCAACGTCCTGACTTTC	CASSPGLAAESGANVLTF
-	TRBV9	TRBJ2-5	-	TGTGCCAGCACGCCACGGGGGTCGGAGACCCAGTACTTC	CASTPRGSETQYF